The 16 T cell receptor beta chains reported below all come from one sample, sequenced in a study of spatial heterogeneity in lung cancer. Described time point: sample taken at primary tumor resection. TCRdb independently ran MiXCR on the 5' RACE reads; one entry per CDR3 protein. The sample has roughly 48,000 distinct CDR3 sequences, less than 6% seen once; the top ten hold over 8.5%. Material: PBMCs, obtained at surgery. These receptors all come from a male donor with early-stage non-small cell lung cancer.

The sample holds many counts of this clonotype. This chain links TRBV20-1 with TRBJ2-1; 7 positions match TRBD2. The CDR3 is made up of 16 amino acids. The V and J ends lost 0 bases and 6 bases, in that order; junction bases with no gene match: 11. Germline V gives CDR1 DFQATT, CDR2 SNEGSKA (reference sequence). DNA of the CDR3: TGCAGTGCTAGAGATACGGGCGCGGGAGCGTTCAATGAGCAGTTCTTC. The encoded protein is CSARDTGAGAFNEQFF.

Many counts were recorded for this clonotype. The rearrangement links TRBV25-1 to TRBJ2-1, with no clear D. Germline V lookup: CDR1 MGHDK, CDR2 SYGVNS. There are 13 residues in the CDR3. V lost 5 bases to trimming and J lost 5 bases, with 10 bases between them. The CDR3 loop reads CASSSAGNNEQFF. The CDR3 DNA follows: TGTGCCAGCAGTAGCGCAGGCAACAATGAGCAGTTCTTC.

This clonotype occurred many times. The chain uses TRBV7-2 and TRBJ2-1; tentatively, D is TRBD1 or TRBD2 (5 bases each). The CDR3 is 15 residues long. Germline V lookup: CDR1 SGHTA, CDR2 FQGNSA. V lost 5 bases and J 3 bases, leaving 14 bases between the germline ends. The DNA of the CDR3 is TGTGCCAGCAGCCCCGTCCGGGACGTCTACAATGAGCAGTTCTTC. Its protein is CASSPVRDVYNEQFF.

The table lists this clonotype with many counts. The chain combines TRBV28 with TRBJ1-1; D unclear. Trimming cost V 4 bases and J 0 bases, with 9 bases left between them. Germline V gives CDR1 MDHEN, CDR2 SYDVKM. The length of the CDR3 is 14 residues. The CDR3 region is CASSSYILNTEAFF. CDR3 nucleotides: TGTGCCAGCAGTTCGTATATCTTGAACACTGAAGCTTTCTTT.

This clonotype occurred a few times. The chain carries TRBV13 and TRBJ2-7; TRBD2 agrees at 8 bases. The CDR3 covers 16 residues. After removal of 6 bases from V and 2 bases from J, the junction contained 12 bases not matched to a gene. From germline, CDR1 is PRHDT and CDR2 FYEKMQ (reference sequence). This CDR3 is CASRAYGSGETYEQYF. The CDR3 nucleotides read TGTGCCAGCAGAGCTTATGGTAGCGGGGAGACCTACGAGCAGTACTTC.

The sample holds many counts of this clonotype. J is TRBJ2-1 and V is TRBV6-4, with TRBD1 matching over 7 bases. CDR1 MRHNA and CDR2 SNTAGT come from the germline V gene. V lost 3 bases to trimming and J lost 8 bases; unmatched junction nucleotides: 10. The CDR3 totals 15 residues. CDR3 nucleotide sequence: TGTGCCAGCAGTGAAGGGGGCCAAAGGATCCATGAGCAGTTCTTC. This codes for CASSEGGQRIHEQFF.

This clonotype occurred a few times. The chain employs TRBV24-1 and TRBJ2-3; 14 bases align to TRBD2. This CDR3 contains 16 residues. Trimming took 4 bases from V and 5 from J; bases not matched to a gene: 4. Germline-derived CDR1 and CDR2 are KGHDR and SFDVKD. Here the CDR3 DNA reads TGTGCCACCAGTGACCTTGGACTAGCGGGGGGAGATACGCAGTATTTT. It codes for CATSDLGLAGGDTQYF.

The sample holds many counts of this clonotype. The V and J genes are TRBV20-1 and TRBJ1-3; no reliable D call. The V end was cut by 0 bases, the J end by 0 bases, with 9 bases between. CDR3 length: 15 amino acids. Germline V gives CDR1 DFQATT, CDR2 SNEGSKA (reference sequence). The CDR3 DNA reads TGCAGTGCTAGAGACCGCGTCCGCTCTGGAAACACCATATATTTT. It specifies CSARDRVRSGNTIYF.

This clonotype has ten or more counts. The rearrangement links TRBV19 to TRBJ1-5; D is uncertain. CDR3 length: 15 amino acids. The V gene lost 1 base and the J gene lost 1 base, with 8 bases spanning the gap. The germline CDR1 and CDR2 sequences are LNHDA and SQIVND (reference sequence). The CDR3 nucleotides read TGTGCCAGTAGTATAGGGCTGTCAAGCAATCAGCCCCAGCATTTT. Protein sequence: CASSIGLSSNQPQHF.

This clonotype was detected many times. The rearrangement uses TRBV29-1 and TRBJ1-1, with D perhaps TRBD1 (6 bases). The CDR3 is made up of 14 amino acids. Deletions cut 7 bases from V and 3 bases from J, with 18 bases between. Germline CDR1 and CDR2: SQVTM and ANQGSEA. In nucleotides, the CDR3 is TGCAGCGCTGCACCCCGGGACACTTACACTGAAGCTTTCTTT. It is translated as CSAAPRDTYTEAFF. The complete variable domain, with remaining parts taken from reference TRBV29-1 and TRBJ1-1, reads SAVISQKPSRDICQRGTSLTIQCQVDSQVTMMFWYRQQPGQSLTLIATANQGSEATYESGFVIDKFPISRPNLTFSTLTVSNMSPEDSSIYLCSAAPRDTYTEAFFGQGTRLTVV.

The sample holds many counts of this clonotype. The chain joins TRBV6-4 to TRBJ2-3, with D perhaps matching TRBD2 (5 bases). Germline V gene data show CDR1 as MRHNA and CDR2 as SNTAGT. The CDR3 runs to 13 residues. V gave up 5 bases and J gave up 6 bases, with 12 bases separating them. The CDR3 loop reads CASSLDRGDTQYF. The CDR3 DNA is TGTGCCAGCAGTTTGGATAGAGGGGATACGCAGTATTTT.

This clonotype was observed at least ten times. This chain links TRBV10-2 with TRBJ2-2, with 11 bases that match TRBD2. This CDR3 contains 15 residues. Per the germline V gene, CDR1 is WSHSY and CDR2 is SAAADI. The junction had 7 bases not matched to a gene; V was cut back by 6 bases and J by 7 bases. CDR3 sequence (DNA): TGCGCCAGCAGAGTAGCGGGAGGGCCGGACGGGGAGCTGTTTTTT. Its translation is CASRVAGGPDGELFF.

The rearrangement joins TRBV20-1 to TRBJ2-4; 7 positions match TRBD2. After removal of 1 base from V and 8 bases from J, the junction contained 5 bases not matched to a gene. There are 13 residues in the CDR3. Germline assignment: CDR1 DFQATT and CDR2 SNEGSKA (reference sequence). The CDR3 loop is CSARASGGDIQYF. CDR3 coding DNA: TGCAGTGCTAGAGCTTCGGGAGGTGACATTCAGTACTTC.

J is TRBJ2-3 and V is TRBV4-3; D perhaps matches TRBD1 (6 bases). V was cut by 0 bases and J by 6 bases, with 19 bases left in between. The CDR3 contains 17 residues. Germline values: CDR1 LGHNA, CDR2 YSLEER. The chain's CDR3 is CASSQDLGTNIGDTQYF. CDR3 nucleotides: TGCGCCAGCAGCCAAGATTTAGGGACAAACATAGGGGATACGCAGTATTTT.

This clonotype was observed at least ten times. This chain uses TRBV5-6 with TRBJ1-1; D unresolved. Trimming removed 5 bases at V and 8 bases at J, with 25 bases between. Germline V gives CDR1 SGHDT, CDR2 YYEEEE. The CDR3 consists of 16 residues. Here the CDR3 reads CASSLSLGRELEEAFF. The CDR3 bases are TGTGCCAGCAGTTTATCCCTTGGGAGGGAACTAGAGGAAGCTTTCTTT.

This clonotype came up many times. CDR3 protein: CASSEGPSGANVLTF. The CDR3 DNA reads TGTGCCAGCAGTGAGGGGCCCTCTGGGGCCAACGTCCTGACTTTC. The rearrangement uses TRBV2 and TRBJ2-6; D is possibly TRBD1 (5 bases). The CDR3 totals 15 residues. V gave up 3 bases and J gave up 0 bases, with 6 bases separating them. Germline lookup yields CDR1 SNHLY and CDR2 FYNNEI. Looking up the rest from reference TRBV2 and TRBJ2-6 gives the full variable domain: EPEVTQTPSHQVTQMGQEVILRCVPISNHLYFYWYRQILGQKVEFLVSFYNNEISEKSEIFDDQFSVERPDGSNFTLKIRSTKLEDSAMYFCASSEGPSGANVLTFGAGSRLTVL.